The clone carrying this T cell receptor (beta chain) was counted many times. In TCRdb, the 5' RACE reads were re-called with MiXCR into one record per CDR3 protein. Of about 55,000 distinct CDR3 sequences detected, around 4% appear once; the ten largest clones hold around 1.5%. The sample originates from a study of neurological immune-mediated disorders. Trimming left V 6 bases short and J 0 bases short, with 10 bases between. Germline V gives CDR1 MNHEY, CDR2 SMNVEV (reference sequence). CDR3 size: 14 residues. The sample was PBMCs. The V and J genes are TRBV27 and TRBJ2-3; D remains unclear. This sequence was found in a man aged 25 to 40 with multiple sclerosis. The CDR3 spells CASRQISSTDTQYF. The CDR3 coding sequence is TGTGCCAGCAGGCAAATCTCTAGCACAGATACGCAGTATTTT.